This T cell receptor (beta chain) comes out of a study of identical twins. This clonotype appeared a few times. Trimming left V 5 bases short and J 6 bases short, with 11 bases between. CDR1 DFQATT and CDR2 SNEGSKA come from the germline V gene (reference sequence). CDR3 length: 11 amino acids. MiXCR, run by TCRdb on the 5' RACE reads, gives a single entry per CDR3 protein. The sample lists 600,000 to 850,000 distinct CDR3 sequences, approximately 18% seen once, with about an eighth in the top ten. A further study also used this sample, focusing on T cells expressing NK-cell markers. According to that study: These same clonotypes (in several donors) also led the CD3+CD56-NKG2C+ fraction.

Sequenced: PBMCs. This TCR derives from a woman in her late teens or twenties in good health. The chain recombines TRBV20-1 with TRBJ2-7, with D unclear. Here the CDR3 reads CSASSYREQYF. CDR3 nucleotide sequence: TGCAGTGCTTCCAGTTATCGCGAGCAGTACTTC.